This TCR beta chain stems from a study of T cell responses to AZD1222 COVID-19 vaccine. With V trimmed by 5 bases and J by 2 bases, 6 bases remained unmatched. The V gene's germline CDR1 is SGHVS and CDR2 FQNEAQ. The CDR3 loop spans 16 amino acids. Measured with immunoSEQ multiplex PCR; TCRdb has only the in-frame clones, and not every one. Of over 150,000 clones detected, 85% to 95% appear once; the ten largest clones hold roughly 1%. The sequenced sample was peripheral blood, obtained 28 days after the second dose of the MenACWY control vaccine. The receptor's source is an adult who received the MenACWY meningococcal vaccine as a control. The chain has TRBV7-8 and TRBJ2-2, with 9 bases identical to TRBD2. The CDR3 region has the DNA TGTGCCAGCAGCAGAGCGGGGGGAATAAACACCGGGGAGCTGTTTTTT. Its protein product is CASSRAGGINTGELFF.